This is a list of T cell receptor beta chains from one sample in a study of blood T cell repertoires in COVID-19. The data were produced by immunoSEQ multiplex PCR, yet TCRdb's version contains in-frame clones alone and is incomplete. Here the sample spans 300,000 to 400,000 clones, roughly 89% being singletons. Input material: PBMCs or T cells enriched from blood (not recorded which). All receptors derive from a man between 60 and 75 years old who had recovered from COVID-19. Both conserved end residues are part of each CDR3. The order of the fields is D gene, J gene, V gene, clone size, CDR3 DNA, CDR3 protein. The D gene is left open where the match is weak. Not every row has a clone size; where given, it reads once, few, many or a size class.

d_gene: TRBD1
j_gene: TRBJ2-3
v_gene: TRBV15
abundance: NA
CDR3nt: TGTGCCACCAGCGGACCGACAGGGTTCAGCACAGATACGCAGTATTTT
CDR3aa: CATSGPTGFSTDTQYF

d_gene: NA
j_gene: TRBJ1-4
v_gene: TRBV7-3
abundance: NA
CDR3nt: TGTGCCAGCAGTCAATTGACAGACCGCACGGAAAAACTGTTTTTT
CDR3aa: CASSQLTDRTEKLFF

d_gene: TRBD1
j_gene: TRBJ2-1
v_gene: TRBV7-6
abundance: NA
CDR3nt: TGTGCCAGCAGCTTAGGACCTCCGGGACAGGGGGTTTTCGGCTCCTACAATGAGCAGTTCTTC
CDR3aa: CASSLGPPGQGVFGSYNEQFF

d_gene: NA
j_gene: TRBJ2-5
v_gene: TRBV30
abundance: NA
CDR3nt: TGTGCCTGGAGGGTTAGGACCGGGAGCGTAGGAGGTTTGGGGACTGAGACCCAGTACTTC
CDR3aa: CAWRVRTGSVGGLGTETQYF

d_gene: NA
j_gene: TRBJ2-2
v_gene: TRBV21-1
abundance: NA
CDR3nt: TGTGCCAGCAGCAAAGACAGACCTACCGGGGAGCTGTTTTTT
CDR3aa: CASSKDRPTGELFF

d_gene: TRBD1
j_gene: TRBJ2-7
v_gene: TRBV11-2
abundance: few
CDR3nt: TGTGCCAGCAGCTCATGGGGGACAGGATCCGACGAGCAGTACTTC
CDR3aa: CASSSWGTGSDEQYF

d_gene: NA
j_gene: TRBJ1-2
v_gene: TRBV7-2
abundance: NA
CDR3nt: TGTGCCAGCAGCTTAGCGTGGACAGAAAACTATGGCTACACCTTC
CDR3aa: CASSLAWTENYGYTF

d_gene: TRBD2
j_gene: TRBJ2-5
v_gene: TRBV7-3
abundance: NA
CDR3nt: TGTGCCAGCAGCCGGGGGGCAGCGGGGGTCCAAGAGACCCAGTACTTC
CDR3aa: CASSRGAAGVQETQYF

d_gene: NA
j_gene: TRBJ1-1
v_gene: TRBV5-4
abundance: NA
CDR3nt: TGTGCCAGCAGCTTCGACAGACTGAACACTGAAGCTTTCTTT
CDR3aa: CASSFDRLNTEAFF

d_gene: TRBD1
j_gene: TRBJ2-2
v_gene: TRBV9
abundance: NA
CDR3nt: TGTGCCAGCAGCCCACAGGGACAGGGGGCGCCCGGGGAGCTGTTTTTT
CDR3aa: CASSPQGQGAPGELFF

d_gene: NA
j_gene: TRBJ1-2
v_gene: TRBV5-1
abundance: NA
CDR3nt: TGCGCCAGCAGCTTAATAGGACAGACTGACTATGGCTACACCTTC
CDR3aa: CASSLIGQTDYGYTF

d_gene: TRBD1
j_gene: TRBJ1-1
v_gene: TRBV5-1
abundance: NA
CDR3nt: TGCGCCAGCAGCTTGTCCGGGACAGGGTTTGTAACTGAAGCTTTCTTT
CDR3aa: CASSLSGTGFVTEAFF

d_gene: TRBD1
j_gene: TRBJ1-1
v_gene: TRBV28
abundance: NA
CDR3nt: TGTGCCAGCAGGACTGGACAGGGGGCGGCATCTGAAGCTTTCTTT
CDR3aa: CASRTGQGAASEAFF

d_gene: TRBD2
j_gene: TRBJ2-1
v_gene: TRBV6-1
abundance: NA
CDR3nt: TGTGCCAGCAGTGAACCAGGGACTAGCGGGGACAATGAGCAGTTCTTC
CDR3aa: CASSEPGTSGDNEQFF

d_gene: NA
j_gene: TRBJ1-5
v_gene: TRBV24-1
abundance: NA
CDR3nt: TGTGCCACCAGGGCGGCTAGAGGAGAGAATCAGCCCCAGCATTTT
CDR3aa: CATRAARGENQPQHF

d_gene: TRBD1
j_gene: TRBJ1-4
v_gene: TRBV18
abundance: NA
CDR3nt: TGTGCCAGCTCATCCAACAGGGGTGAGTATGAAAAACTGTTTTTT
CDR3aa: CASSSNRGEYEKLFF

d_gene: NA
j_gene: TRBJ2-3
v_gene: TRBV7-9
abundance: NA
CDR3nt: TGTGCCAGCAGCGATCGACTAGGCCTTGGTAGCACAGATACGCAGTATTTT
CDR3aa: CASSDRLGLGSTDTQYF

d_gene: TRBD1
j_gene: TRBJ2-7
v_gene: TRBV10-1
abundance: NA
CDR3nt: TGCGCCAGCAGTTATGACAGGGGCGATTACGAGCAGTACTTC
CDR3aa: CASSYDRGDYEQYF

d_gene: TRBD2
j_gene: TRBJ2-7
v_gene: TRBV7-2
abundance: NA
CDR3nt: TGTGCCAGCAGCCCGAGGACTAGCGGGAGAGAGCCCACCTACGAGCAGTACTTC
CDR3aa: CASSPRTSGREPTYEQYF

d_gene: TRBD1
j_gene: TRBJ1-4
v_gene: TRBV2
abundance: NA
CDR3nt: TGTGCCAGCAGTGATCGGGACAGGGGCTTTAAACTGTTTTTT
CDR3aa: CASSDRDRGFKLFF

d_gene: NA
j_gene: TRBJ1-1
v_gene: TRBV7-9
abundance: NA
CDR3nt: TGTGCCAGCAGCTCTTATGGACAGAACACTGAAGCTTTCTTT
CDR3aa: CASSSYGQNTEAFF

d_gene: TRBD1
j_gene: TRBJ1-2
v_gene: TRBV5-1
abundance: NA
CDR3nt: TGCGCCAGCAGCTGGGACAGTACTAACTATGGCTACACCTTC
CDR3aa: CASSWDSTNYGYTF

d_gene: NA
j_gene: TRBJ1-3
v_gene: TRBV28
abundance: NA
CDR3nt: TGTGCCAGCAGTTTAGGGGGGGTGGCGGGAAACACCATATATTTT
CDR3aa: CASSLGGVAGNTIYF

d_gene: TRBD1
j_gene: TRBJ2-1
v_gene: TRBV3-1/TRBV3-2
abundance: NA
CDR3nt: TGTGCCAGCAGCCAAGCGAATGGGACAGGGGCGCCGAATGAGCAGTTCTTC
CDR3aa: CASSQANGTGAPNEQFF

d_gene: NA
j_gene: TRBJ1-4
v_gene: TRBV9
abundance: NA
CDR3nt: TGTGCCAGCAGCCCCGCGATTGAGACAACTAATGAAAAACTGTTTTTT
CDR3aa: CASSPAIETTNEKLFF

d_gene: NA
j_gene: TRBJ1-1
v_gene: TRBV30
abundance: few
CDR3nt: TGTGCCTGGAGTGTGCAGGCGAACACTGAAGCTTTCTTT
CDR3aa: CAWSVQANTEAFF

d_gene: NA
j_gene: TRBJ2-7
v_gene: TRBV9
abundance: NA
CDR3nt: TGTGCCAGCAGCGAACAGGGTACATTCTACGAGCAGTACTTC
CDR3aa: CASSEQGTFYEQYF

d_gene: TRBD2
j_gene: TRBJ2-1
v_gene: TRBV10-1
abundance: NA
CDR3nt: TGCGCCAGCAGTGGAACGGGGGGTTTGGATGAGCAGTTCTTC
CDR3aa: CASSGTGGLDEQFF

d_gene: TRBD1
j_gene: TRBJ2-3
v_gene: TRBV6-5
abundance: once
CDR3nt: TGTGCCAGCAGACTACAGGGGGCGGGGGATACGCAGTATTTT
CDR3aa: CASRLQGAGDTQYF

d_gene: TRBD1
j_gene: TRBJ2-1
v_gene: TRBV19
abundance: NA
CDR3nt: TGTGCCTTGACCGGGACAGCTATCAATGAGCAGTTCTTC
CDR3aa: CALTGTAINEQFF

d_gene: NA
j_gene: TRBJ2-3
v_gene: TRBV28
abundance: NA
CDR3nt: TGTGCCAGCACCTCAGGGCGAGGGGGGGGTTGGAGCGATACGCAGTATTTT
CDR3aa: CASTSGRGGGWSDTQYF

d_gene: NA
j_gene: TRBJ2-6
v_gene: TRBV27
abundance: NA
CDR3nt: TGTGCCAGCAGTCGAATCACAGGGATTGGAATCTCTGGGGCCAACGTCCTGACTTTC
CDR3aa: CASSRITGIGISGANVLTF

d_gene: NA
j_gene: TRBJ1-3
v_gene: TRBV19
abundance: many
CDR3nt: TGTGCCACCCGAACAGGGCCTGGAAACACCATATATTTT
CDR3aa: CATRTGPGNTIYF

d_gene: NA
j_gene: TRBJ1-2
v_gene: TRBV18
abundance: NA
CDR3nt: TGTGCCAGCTCACAGGGAGGGAACTATGGCTACACCTTC
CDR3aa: CASSQGGNYGYTF

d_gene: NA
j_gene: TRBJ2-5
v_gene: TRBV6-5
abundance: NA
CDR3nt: TGTGCCAGCAGTTCTTACGGTGAGACCCAGTACTTC
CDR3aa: CASSSYGETQYF

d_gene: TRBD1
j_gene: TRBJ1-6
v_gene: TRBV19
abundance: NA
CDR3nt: TGTGCCAGTAGTCCACCGGACAGGGGAGGTAATTCACCCCTCCACTTT
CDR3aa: CASSPPDRGGNSPLHF

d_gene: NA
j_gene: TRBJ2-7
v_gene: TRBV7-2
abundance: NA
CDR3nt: TGTGCCAGCAGCTTAGATCCGAGGGCGTACGAGCAGTACTTC
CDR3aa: CASSLDPRAYEQYF

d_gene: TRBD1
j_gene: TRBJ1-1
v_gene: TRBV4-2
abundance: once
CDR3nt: TGTGCCAGCAGCCAATACAGGGGGGGGGCGAACACTGAAGCTTTCTTT
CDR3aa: CASSQYRGGANTEAFF

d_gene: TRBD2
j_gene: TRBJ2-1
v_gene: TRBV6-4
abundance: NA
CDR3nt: TGTGCCAGCAGTGACCAGCCTAGCGGAGTTTACAATGAGCAGTTCTTC
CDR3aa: CASSDQPSGVYNEQFF

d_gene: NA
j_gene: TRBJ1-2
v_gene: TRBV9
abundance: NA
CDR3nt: TGTGCCAGCAGCGTAGGGGAGGGACCCCTCCAAGGCTACACCTTC
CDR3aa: CASSVGEGPLQGYTF

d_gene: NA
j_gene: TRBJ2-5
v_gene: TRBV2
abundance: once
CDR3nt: TGTGCCACTGGCCTCACATCAAGACAAGAGACCCAGTACTTC
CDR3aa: CATGLTSRQETQYF

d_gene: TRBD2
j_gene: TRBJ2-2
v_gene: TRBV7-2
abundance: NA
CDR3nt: TGTGCCAGCAGCCTGATGGCCCCCCCAGCGGGAGGGCAGGGCGGGGAACTGTTTTTT
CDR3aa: CASSLMAPPAGGQGGELFF

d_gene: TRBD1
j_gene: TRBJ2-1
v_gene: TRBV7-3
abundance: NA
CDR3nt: TGTGCCAGCAGACTAACAGGGGGCTCCTACAATGAGCAGTTCTTC
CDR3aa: CASRLTGGSYNEQFF

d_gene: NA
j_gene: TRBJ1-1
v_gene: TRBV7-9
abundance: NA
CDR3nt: TGTGCCAGCAGCTTAGCAGGGAGGAACACTGAAGCTTTCTTT
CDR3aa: CASSLAGRNTEAFF

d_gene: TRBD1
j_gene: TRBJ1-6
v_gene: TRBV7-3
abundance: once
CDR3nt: TGTGCCAGCAGCAAGGGACAGAGTAATTCACCCCTCCACTTT
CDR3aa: CASSKGQSNSPLHF

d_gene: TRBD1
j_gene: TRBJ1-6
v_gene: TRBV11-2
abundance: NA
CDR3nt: TGTGCCAGCAGCCGCGGACAGGGAGGTTCACCCCTCCACTTT
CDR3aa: CASSRGQGGSPLHF

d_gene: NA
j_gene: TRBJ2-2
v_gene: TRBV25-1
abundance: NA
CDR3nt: TGTGCCAGCAGCGTCGGGGGGAACACCGGGGAGCTGTTTTTT
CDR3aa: CASSVGGNTGELFF

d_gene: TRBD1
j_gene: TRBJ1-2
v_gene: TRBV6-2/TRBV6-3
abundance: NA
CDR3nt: TGTGCCAGCAGTTACTCGACGAGGACAGGGTTCGATGGCTACACCTTC
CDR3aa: CASSYSTRTGFDGYTF

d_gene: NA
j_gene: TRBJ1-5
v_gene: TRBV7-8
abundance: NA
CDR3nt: TGTGCCAGCAGCTTGATTTCGGGGATTAGCAATCAGCCCCAGCATTTT
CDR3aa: CASSLISGISNQPQHF

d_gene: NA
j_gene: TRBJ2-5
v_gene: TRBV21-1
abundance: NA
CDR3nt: TGTGCCAGCAGCAAAGACTGGAGGCAAGAGACCCAGTACTTC
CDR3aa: CASSKDWRQETQYF

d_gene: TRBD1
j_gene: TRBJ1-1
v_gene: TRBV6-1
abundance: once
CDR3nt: TGTGCCAGCAGTGCCTCCGGGACAGGGGGCATGAACACTGAAGCTTTCTTT
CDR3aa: CASSASGTGGMNTEAFF

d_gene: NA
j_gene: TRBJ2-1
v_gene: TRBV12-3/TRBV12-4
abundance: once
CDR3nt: TGTGCCAGCAGCCGGACACAGACATATGAGCAGTTCTTC
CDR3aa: CASSRTQTYEQFF